These 10 T cell receptor beta chains originate from one sample sequenced in a study of T cell changes during pregnancy in multiple sclerosis. Assay: immunoSEQ multiplex PCR; the TCRdb copy retains only in-frame clones and omits some. The sample records about 100,000 clones, around 90% being singletons. Material: peripheral blood, obtained in the second trimester of pregnancy. Every receptor here comes from a female donor with multiple sclerosis, enrolled in a pregnancy study.

The chain joins TRBV27 to TRBJ2-1, with D possibly being TRBD2 (7 bases). The CDR3 is 16 residues long. Trimming removed 4 bases from V and 6 bases from J, with 19 bases in between. Germline CDR1 is MNHEY and CDR2 is SMNVEV (reference sequence). The CDR3 DNA follows: TGTGCCAGCAGTTCCCACGGACTAGGGGGGGGCAATGAGCAGTTCTTC. Its translation is CASSSHGLGGGNEQFF.

The CDR3 loop is CAWSDRVGQPQHF. The DNA for the CDR3 is TGTGCCTGGAGTGACAGGGTAGGTCAGCCCCAGCATTTT. V is TRBV30 and J is TRBJ1-5; perhaps TRBD1 as D (6 bases). Germline values: CDR1 GTSNPN, CDR2 SVGIG (reference sequence). The CDR3 is 13 residues long. V was trimmed by 1 base and J by 6 bases, leaving 10 bases between them.

This chain links TRBV27 with TRBJ1-1, with 9 bases that match TRBD1. V shed 2 bases and J 4 bases; nucleotides not matched to a gene: 8. CDR3 size: 16 residues. Germline V lookup: CDR1 MNHEY, CDR2 SMNVEV (reference sequence). The CDR3 bases are TGTGCCAGCAGTTTAGGGACAGGGCGGGGGGTCACTGAAGCTTTCTTT. It encodes CASSLGTGRGVTEAFF.

J is TRBJ1-5 and V is TRBV18; 9 bases align to TRBD1. This CDR3 contains 15 residues. The J segment lost 4 bases and the V segment lost 5 bases, leaving 6 bases of the junction unmatched. CDR1 is KGHSH, CDR2 LQKENI, per germline. Here the CDR3 reads CASSSGTGKNQPQHF. DNA of the CDR3: TGTGCCAGCTCATCCGGGACAGGGAAAAATCAGCCCCAGCATTTT.

The chain uses TRBV2 and TRBJ2-2; the match to TRBD2 covers 7 bases. Looked up from germline, CDR1 is SNHLY and CDR2 is FYNNEI. The J segment lost 0 bases and the V segment lost 7 bases, leaving 2 bases of the junction unmatched. The CDR3 has 14 amino acids. CDR3 DNA: TGTGCCAGCAAGCGGGGACCGAACACCGGGGAGCTGTTTTTT. Its translation: CASKRGPNTGELFF.

The chain uses TRBV18 and TRBJ2-5, with a possible D match to TRBD2 (5 bases). CDR1 and CDR2 from the germline V gene are KGHSH and LQKENI. The CDR3 totals 14 residues. Trimming cost V 2 bases and J 5 bases, with 12 bases left between them. The CDR3 spells CASSPIPAGETQYF. The CDR3 DNA reads TGTGCCAGCTCACCAATCCCCGCGGGCGAGACCCAGTACTTC.

This chain uses TRBV11-2 with TRBJ2-3; possible D gene TRBD2, 5 bases. Germline-derived CDR1 and CDR2 are SGHAT and FQNNGV. V was trimmed by 0 bases and J by 6 bases, leaving 16 bases between them. The CDR3 is made up of 16 amino acids. The CDR3 protein is CASSLDQRATTDTQYF. The CDR3 nucleotides are TGTGCCAGCAGCTTAGATCAGAGGGCCACCACCGATACGCAGTATTTT. Complete variable domain (other parts from reference TRBV11-2 and TRBJ2-3): EAGVAQSPRYKIIEKRQSVAFWCNPISGHATLYWYQQILGQGPKLLIQFQNNGVVDDSQLPKDRFSAERLKGVDSTLKIQPAKLEDSAVYLCASSLDQRATTDTQYFGPGTRLTVL.

The chain couples TRBV6-6 to TRBJ1-1; D might be TRBD1 (5 bases). The CDR3 spans 15 residues. Germline V gives CDR1 MNHNY, CDR2 SVGAGI (reference sequence). Trimming left V 2 bases short and J 0 bases short, with 10 bases between. CDR3 DNA: TGTGCCAGCAGTTACCCCCAGGGATTGAACACTGAAGCTTTCTTT. Amino acids: CASSYPQGLNTEAFF.

The V call is TRBV5-1, the J call TRBJ1-5; 7 bases are a match to TRBD1. This CDR3 comprises 15 residues. The germline V gene encodes CDR1 SGHRS and CDR2 YFSETQ. Germline trimming cut 3 bases from V and 4 bases from J; bases unmatched to any gene: 7. The CDR3 DNA reads as TGCGCCAGCAGCTGGGGACAGCCAGAAAATCAGCCCCAGCATTTT. Its translation is CASSWGQPENQPQHF. Full variable domain (rest looked up from reference TRBV5-1 and TRBJ1-5): KAGVTQTPRYLIKTRGQQVTLSCSPISGHRSVSWYQQTPGQGLQFLFEYFSETQRNKGNFPGRFSGRQFSNSRSEMNVSTLELGDSALYLCASSWGQPENQPQHFGDGTRLSIL.

The V and J genes are TRBV2 and TRBJ1-1; D is perhaps TRBD1 (5 bases). CDR3 length equals 15 residues. Germline V gives CDR1 SNHLY, CDR2 FYNNEI. The V gene lost 8 bases and the J gene lost 0 bases, with 16 bases spanning the gap. CDR3 sequence: CASASTGWMNTEAFF. As DNA, the CDR3 is TGTGCCAGCGCGAGTACAGGCTGGATGAACACTGAAGCTTTCTTT.